What follows are 27 T cell receptor beta chains derived from one specimen sequenced in a study of blood T cells in healthy people across ages. A J-beta primer mix and a sample-barcoded 5' primer were used in a second PCR of about 6 to 12 cycles. TCRdb passed the 5' RACE reads through MiXCR, listing each CDR3 protein once. This table has approximately 780,000 distinct CDR3 sequences, under 30% appearing once. This same sample was also part of a study on T cells of mothers and their children.

Sequencing input: blood. These receptors were taken from a boy younger than 18 in good health.

The rearrangement joins TRBV5-5 to TRBJ2-7, with TRBD2 as a possible D gene (6 bases). The CDR3 consists of 15 residues. Germline-derived CDR1 and CDR2 are SGHKS and YYEKEE (reference sequence). Trimming removed 4 bases at V and 0 bases at J, with 14 bases between. The CDR3 nucleotides are TGTGCCAGCAGCCCCTGGGCCGGGAGCTCCTACGAGCAGTACTTC. This encodes CASSPWAGSSYEQYF.

The gene calls are TRBV20-1 and TRBJ2-7, with 9 bases identical to TRBD1. J lost 4 bases, V lost 5 bases, and 21 bases had no gene match. Germline CDR1 DFQATT, CDR2 SNEGSKA (reference sequence). The CDR3 has 18 residues. The CDR3 region is CSADRGSGIGTGHYEQYF. DNA for the CDR3: TGCAGTGCTGACAGGGGATCGGGGATTGGGACAGGGCATTACGAGCAGTACTTC.

Many counts were recorded for this clonotype. The chain combines TRBV28 with TRBJ2-5, with no clear D. The CDR3 runs 16 residues. CDR1 and CDR2 from the germline V gene are MDHEN and SYDVKM. V was trimmed by 4 bases and J by 7 bases, leaving 22 bases between them. CDR3 region: CASSSGRASHLGTQYF. The CDR3, as DNA: TGTGCCAGCAGTTCCGGCCGGGCTAGTCACCTTGGGACCCAGTACTTC. Combining the CDR3 with reference TRBV28 and TRBJ2-5 gives the whole variable domain DVKVTQSSRYLVKRTGEKVFLECVQDMDHENMFWYRQDPGLGLRLIYFSYDVKMKEKGDIPEGYSVSREKKERFSLILESASTNQTSMYLCASSSGRASHLGTQYFGPGTRLLVL.

The chain has TRBV7-2 and TRBJ2-7; either TRBD1 or TRBD2 may supply D (6 bases each). Trimming took off 4 bases at V and 5 bases at J, with 15 bases between the two ends. The CDR3 extends over 14 amino acids. Germline V gene lookup returns CDR1 SGHTA and CDR2 FQGNSA. Here the CDR3 DNA reads TGTGCCAGCAGCTCCCCGGGGGCCGGGAACGAGCAGTACTTC. It specifies CASSSPGAGNEQYF. The entire variable domain, with the rest obtained from reference TRBV7-2 and TRBJ2-7, is as follows: GAGVSQSPSNKVTEKGKDVELRCDPISGHTALYWYRQSLGQGLEFLIYFQGNSAPDKSGLPSDRFSAERTGGSVSTLTIQRTQQEDSAVYLCASSSPGAGNEQYFGPGTRLTVT.

The chain has TRBV6-6 and TRBJ2-1; D gene uncertain. V lost 5 bases and J 9 bases, leaving 17 bases between the germline ends. Germline CDR1 reads MNHNY; CDR2 reads SVGAGI (reference sequence). The CDR3 covers 14 residues. CDR3 bases: TGTGCCAGCAGTCCTCGTCGGCCCTCGGGTGAGCAGTTCTTC. Amino acids: CASSPRRPSGEQFF.

The rearrangement uses TRBV20-1 and TRBJ2-7, with 10 nucleotides matching TRBD1. V lost 2 bases and J lost 6; bases outside the gene matches: 7. The CDR3 is 14 residues long. Per germline, CDR1 DFQATT and CDR2 SNEGSKA (reference sequence). The chain's CDR3 is CSARPGGTGVEQYF. The DNA of the CDR3 is TGCAGTGCTAGACCGGGAGGGACAGGGGTCGAGCAGTACTTC.

The count of this clonotype is one. The rearrangement joins TRBV10-3 to TRBJ2-3; D may match TRBD1 or TRBD2 (5 bases each). V shed 1 base and J shed 3 bases, with 5 bases lying between them. Looked up from germline, CDR1 is ENHRY and CDR2 is SYGVKD. The CDR3 is 13 residues long. CDR3 bases: TGTGCCATCAGTGAGTGGGGGACAGATACGCAGTATTTT. Translation gives CAISEWGTDTQYF.

The chain couples TRBV7-9 to TRBJ2-1; 8 bases fit TRBD1. CDR1 and CDR2 (germline): SEHNR, FQNEAQ (reference sequence). The junction had 7 bases not matched to a gene; V was cut back by 2 bases and J by 7 bases. The CDR3 covers 15 residues. The CDR3 sequence: CASSLRQGAENEQFF. The CDR3 nucleotides are TGTGCCAGCAGCTTACGCCAGGGGGCAGAAAATGAGCAGTTCTTC.

The rearrangement links TRBV19 to TRBJ2-5, with D perhaps TRBD1 (5 bases). With the DNA end fitting TRBJ2-1 better, the J assignment may be wrong. Germline V lookup: CDR1 LNHDA, CDR2 SQIVND (reference sequence). This CDR3 spans 11 amino acids. Here the CDR3 DNA reads TGTGCCAGTAAAGGCATACAGGCGCAGTTCTTC. Translated: CASKGIQAQFF.

This clonotype has just a few counts. The CDR3 loop is CASSAQGHSYGYTF. The CDR3 region has the DNA TGTGCCAGCAGCGCACAGGGGCACTCCTATGGCTACACCTTC. The chain couples TRBV9 to TRBJ1-2; 7 positions match TRBD1. Germline-derived CDR1 and CDR2 are SGDLS and YYNGEE. V dropped 3 bases and J dropped 4; count of bases not matched to a gene: 6. The CDR3 is 14 residues long.

This chain connects TRBV6-5 to TRBJ1-2, with a possible D match to TRBD1 (5 bases). The CDR3 spans 13 residues. Trimming cost V 5 bases and J 8 bases, with 15 bases left between them. Germline V gene lookup returns CDR1 MNHEY and CDR2 SVGAGI. This CDR3 is CASSLIQGKGYTF. For the CDR3, the DNA is TGTGCCAGCAGTCTCATCCAGGGAAAAGGCTACACCTTC.

The V call is TRBV12-3 or TRBV12-4, the J call TRBJ1-3, with D possibly TRBD1 on 6 matching bases. The CDR3 totals 15 residues. Deletions cut 6 bases from V and 2 bases from J, with 14 bases between. The CDR3 is CASRLQGWTGNTIYF. CDR3 nucleotides: TGTGCCAGCAGATTACAGGGTTGGACTGGAAACACCATATATTTT.

This clonotype was picked up many times. J is TRBJ2-2 and V is TRBV29-1; D gene unclear. This CDR3 is built from 14 residues. Trimming took 5 bases from V and 2 from J, leaving 12 bases between them. CDR1 is SQVTM and CDR2 is ANQGSEA in the germline V gene. The CDR3 is CSVSRLANTGELFF. The CDR3 nucleotides are TGCAGCGTTTCTAGGTTGGCTAACACCGGGGAGCTGTTTTTT.

This clonotype has more than one count but fewer than ten. The rearrangement links TRBV7-3 to TRBJ2-5, with 9 bases fitting TRBD2. The end of the DNA is better explained by TRBJ2-1, so the J call may be wrong. Germline V gene sequence: CDR1 SGHTA, CDR2 FQGTGA. The CDR3 extends over 14 amino acids. The CDR3: CASSTGLAYGEQFF. The DNA of the CDR3 is TGTGCCAGCAGCACGGGACTAGCTTACGGTGAGCAGTTCTTC.

This CDR3 reads CSARRETWGGRETQYF. For the CDR3, the DNA is TGCAGTGCTAGAAGAGAAACGTGGGGGGGCCGGGAGACCCAGTACTTC. The chain carries TRBV20-1 and TRBJ2-5, with a tentative D call TRBD2 (7 bases). The V and J ends lost 2 bases and 5 bases respectively, with 21 bases between them. The CDR3 length is 16 residues. Per the germline V gene, CDR1 is DFQATT and CDR2 is SNEGSKA (reference sequence).

J is TRBJ2-1 and V is TRBV28; 7 bases align to TRBD1. Judging by the DNA end, TRBJ2-7 fits better; the J call may be wrong. This CDR3 has 13 residues. In germline, CDR1 is MDHEN, CDR2 SYDVKM. The CDR3 DNA reads as TGTGCCAGCTGGCTCGGCAGGGGGTACGAGCAGTACTTC. Protein sequence: CASWLGRGYEQYF.

In this sample, this clonotype turned up a few times. The chain combines TRBV6-2 or TRBV6-3 with TRBJ1-2; 9 bases agree with TRBD1. Germline CDR1 MNHEY, CDR2 SVGEGT. The junction had 9 bases not matched to a gene; V was cut back by 2 bases and J by 8 bases. The CDR3 totals 15 residues. For the CDR3, the DNA is TGTGCCAGCAGTTACGAACCCGGGACAGGGTACGGCTACACCTTC. Its protein is CASSYEPGTGYGYTF.

This clonotype showed up just a few times. The chain uses TRBV7-2 and TRBJ2-1; 11 bases agree with TRBD2. The CDR3 is 18 amino acids. The germline CDR1 and CDR2 sequences are SGHTA and FQGNSA. The V segment lost 3 bases and the J segment 4 bases; nucleotides outside the gene matches: 11. CDR3 in amino acids: CASSFWLAGGTIYNEQFF. CDR3 bases: TGTGCCAGCAGCTTCTGGCTAGCGGGGGGTACCATATACAATGAGCAGTTCTTC.

V gene TRBV6-2 or TRBV6-3 combines with J gene TRBJ2-5, with D perhaps TRBD1 (5 bases). The J call is uncertain, as TRBJ2-1 better fits the DNA end. CDR1 and CDR2 (germline): MNHEY, SVGEGT. The CDR3 extends over 17 amino acids. The CDR3 sequence: CASSYPTVVGPGNEQFF. CDR3 bases: TGTGCCAGCAGTTACCCGACCGTAGTGGGGCCAGGCAATGAGCAGTTCTTC.

For this clonotype: The conserved phenylalanine or tryptophan normally closing the CDR3 is absent here, so this likely arose from a read error. V gene TRBV25-1 combines with J gene TRBJ1-4; D gene unclear. Germline CDR1 is MGHDK and CDR2 is SYGVNS. V lost 5 bases to trimming and J lost 7 bases, with 17 bases between them. The CDR3 is made up of 15 amino acids. The CDR3 sequence is CASSSRRELGEKLFS. CDR3 DNA: TGTGCCAGCAGTTCAAGACGGGAGCTTGGTGAAAAACTGTTTTCT.

This chain connects TRBV7-2 to TRBJ2-2; 11 bases fit TRBD2. V lost 2 bases and J lost 3; bases outside the gene matches: 8. The germline gives CDR1 SGHTA, CDR2 FQGNSA. This CDR3 has 18 amino acids. In nucleotides, the CDR3 is TGTGCCAGCAGCTTATGGAGTAGCGGGGGGGCGTACACCGGGGAGCTGTTTTTT. Translating gives CASSLWSSGGAYTGELFF. Supplemented by reference TRBV7-2 and TRBJ2-2, the full variable domain reads GAGVSQSPSNKVTEKGKDVELRCDPISGHTALYWYRQSLGQGLEFLIYFQGNSAPDKSGLPSDRFSAERTGGSVSTLTIQRTQQEDSAVYLCASSLWSSGGAYTGELFFGEGSRLTVL.

The chain is built from TRBV5-1 and TRBJ2-3, with a possible D match to TRBD2 (6 bases). This CDR3 spans 15 amino acids. The germline V and J ends were trimmed by 4 bases and 3 bases, with 15 bases remaining between them. CDR1 is SGHRS and CDR2 is YFSETQ in the germline V gene. CDR3 DNA: TGCGCCAGCAGCATGACCGGGACTTTAACAGATACGCAGTATTTT. Encoded protein: CASSMTGTLTDTQYF.

CDR3 sequence (DNA): TGTGCCAGCAGCTTCGGAGCCAAAAGATACGAGCAGTACTTC. Encoded protein: CASSFGAKRYEQYF. This chain connects TRBV5-6 to TRBJ2-5; D remains ambiguous. The closer fit of TRBJ2-7 to the DNA end suggests the J call may be wrong. Germline V gives CDR1 SGHDT, CDR2 YYEEEE. This CDR3 is built from 14 residues.

This clonotype was recorded a few times. J is TRBJ2-5 and V is TRBV28; tentatively, D is TRBD1 or TRBD2 (6 bases each). Trimming took off 5 bases at V and 12 bases at J, with 16 bases between the two ends. The CDR3 totals 12 residues. The V gene's germline CDR1 is MDHEN and CDR2 SYDVKM. The CDR3 DNA is TGTGCCAGCAGTCCGCCTGGGGGGCCCAAGTACTTC. This sequence encodes CASSPPGGPKYF.

A few counts support this clonotype. V and J are TRBV20-1 and TRBJ2-5; D is possibly TRBD1 or TRBD2 (5 bases each). The CDR3 totals 13 residues. Trimming removed 5 bases at V and 4 bases at J, with 14 bases between. Germline V lookup: CDR1 DFQATT, CDR2 SNEGSKA (reference sequence). In DNA form, the CDR3 reads TGCAGTGCTCCGGTGGTCGGGGCAGAGACCCAGTACTTC. Protein product: CSAPVVGAETQYF.

This clonotype was seen a single time. The rearrangement joins TRBV5-1 to TRBJ2-5, with 9 bases aligning to TRBD2. Germline lookup yields CDR1 SGHRS and CDR2 YFSETQ. The CDR3 length is 16 residues. With 4 bases clipped from V and 3 bases from J, the junction kept 10 bases outside the gene matches. The CDR3: CASSLVGRGGEETQYF. The CDR3 DNA reads TGCGCCAGCAGCCTCGTAGGGCGGGGGGGTGAAGAGACCCAGTACTTC. Combining the CDR3 with reference TRBV5-1 and TRBJ2-5 gives the whole variable domain KAGVTQTPRYLIKTRGQQVTLSCSPISGHRSVSWYQQTPGQGLQFLFEYFSETQRNKGNFPGRFSGRQFSNSRSEMNVSTLELGDSALYLCASSLVGRGGEETQYFGPGTRLLVL.

This clonotype was seen more than once but under ten times. The V call is TRBV6-5, the J call TRBJ2-2, with D hard to call. Germline V gene sequence: CDR1 MNHEY, CDR2 SVGAGI. Trimming took off 7 bases at V and 6 bases at J, with 12 bases between the two ends. This CDR3 has 13 amino acids. This chain's CDR3 is CASKYSPAGELFF. The CDR3 DNA sequence: TGTGCCAGCAAGTACAGCCCGGCCGGGGAGCTGTTTTTT.